The 2 T cell receptor beta chains listed next were all sequenced from one sample in a study of lymphopenia after photon versus proton radiotherapy (dated by TCRdb to between 2019 and 2020). Libraries were built with the immunoSEQ multiplex PCR assay. TCRdb holds this immuneACCESS table with in-frame rearrangements only. Some clones are missing; in checked studies, unresolved V genes explain under half, and the rest has no known cause. This sample has around 160,000 clones in its table, and approximately 86% of those were observed once. 4% to 5% of the sample belongs to the ten largest clones. Here the sequenced sample was peripheral blood, taken from a patient treated with photon-based radiotherapy. These receptors were collected from a man over 45 with gastric cancer.

The chain recombines TRBV30 with TRBJ2-6; D unresolved. The CDR3 has 16 residues. Trimming stripped 3 bases from V and 0 bases from J, with 12 bases between. Per the germline V gene, CDR1 is GTSNPN and CDR2 is SVGIG (reference sequence). CDR3 DNA: TGTGCCTGGAGCCAGTCCCCCAGCTCTGGGGCCAACGTCCTGACTTTC. Residues: CAWSQSPSSGANVLTF.

The rearrangement uses TRBV27 and TRBJ2-7, with D hard to call. The germline CDR1 and CDR2 sequences are MNHEY and SMNVEV (reference sequence). The V end lost 2 bases, the J end lost 2 bases, and 7 bases lay between the germline ends. The CDR3 totals 13 residues. In DNA, the CDR3 is TGTGCCAGCAGTTTAAAGCTACCCTACGAGCAGTACTTC. This encodes CASSLKLPYEQYF.